This is a list of T cell receptor beta chains from one sample in a study of a mutant IDH1 vaccine in newly diagnosed glioma. TCRdb keeps only in-frame clones here, not all; method: immunoSEQ multiplex PCR. This repertoire shows roughly 84,000 clones, roughly 80% found once; its top ten account for around 5.2%. Source: PBMCs, taken from a glioma patient treated with radiotherapy, temozolomide or both. The receptors come from a man aged 40-49 years with glioma. Some clones in this sample may be carry-over from other donors' samples. Both conserved end residues are part of each CDR3. A D gene is named only where the DNA matches it firmly. Not all rows give a size; the values are once, few, many and, for expanded clones, a class.

V	size	J	D	CDR3	DNA
TRBV6-1	few	TRBJ1-2	TRBD1	CASIEGTGGTYGYTF	TGTGCCAGCATCGAGGGGACAGGGGGCACCTATGGCTACACCTTC
TRBV4-2	-	TRBJ1-5	-	CASSQGDTYQPQHF	TGTGCCAGCAGCCAAGGGGACACCTATCAGCCCCAGCATTTT
TRBV27	-	TRBJ1-3	TRBD1	CASSPLDRGGGNTIYF	TGTGCCAGCAGCCCACTGGACAGGGGCGGTGGAAACACCATATATTTT
TRBV6-5	-	TRBJ2-6	-	CASSSGSSGANVLTF	TGTGCCAGCAGTTCGGGATCCTCTGGGGCCAACGTCCTGACTTTC
TRBV5-1	once	TRBJ2-2	-	CASSHGGPGTGELFF	TGCGCCAGCAGCCACGGGGGGCCTGGCACCGGGGAGCTGTTTTTT
TRBV30	-	TRBJ1-2	-	CAWTKSNYGYTF	TGTGCCTGGACCAAATCCAACTATGGCTACACCTTC
TRBV7-9	few	TRBJ2-6	-	CASSRTGTSTYSGANVLTF	TGTGCCAGCAGCCGAACGGGGACATCAACATACTCTGGGGCCAACGTCCTGACTTTC
TRBV6-5	-	TRBJ1-5	-	CASSYLSHYQPQHF	TGTGCCAGCAGTTACTTGTCACACTATCAGCCCCAGCATTTT
TRBV18	once	TRBJ2-5	-	CASSQQYQETQYF	TGTGCCAGCTCACAACAGTACCAAGAGACCCAGTACTTC
TRBV7-2	-	TRBJ1-5	-	CASSLASDRNQPQHF	TGTGCCAGCAGCTTAGCTTCGGACCGCAATCAGCCCCAGCATTTT
TRBV19	-	TRBJ1-1	-	CASSIMGRRTEAFF	TGTGCCAGTAGTATAATGGGGCGCAGGACTGAAGCTTTCTTT
TRBV2	few	TRBJ2-7	-	CASRPDPREQYF	TGTGCCAGCAGACCCGATCCCCGCGAGCAGTACTTC
TRBV6-5	-	TRBJ2-7	TRBD1	CASREPGQSYEQYF	TGTGCCAGCAGGGAACCGGGACAGTCCTACGAGCAGTACTTC
TRBV6-1	-	TRBJ1-2	TRBD1	CASSERQGGPLYGYTF	TGTGCCAGCAGTGAACGTCAGGGGGGCCCCCTTTATGGCTACACCTTC
TRBV6-1	-	TRBJ1-2	-	CASSEPDSYGGGYTF	TGTGCCAGCAGTGAACCGGACAGCTATGGCGGTGGCTACACCTTC
TRBV9	-	TRBJ1-2	TRBD1	CASSVDYRGSGYTF	TGTGCCAGCAGCGTAGATTACAGGGGAAGTGGCTACACCTTC